The 15 T cell receptor beta chains reported below all come from one sample, sequenced in a study of T cells in Graves' hyperthyroidism and ophthalmopathy. TCR beta CDR3 regions were amplified from RNA transcripts. TCR CDR3 regions were first amplified by RT-PCR with HTBI primers. TCRdb redid the calling of the multiplex PCR reads with MiXCR, one entry per CDR3 protein. The sample has a few hundred thousand distinct CDR3 sequences; roughly an eighth are singletons. Sequencing used blood. The receptors come from a young woman with Graves' hyperthyroidism.

This clonotype was recorded at least ten times. The chain joins TRBV5-1 to TRBJ2-1; D is ambiguous. There are 11 residues in the CDR3. Germline V gene sequence: CDR1 SGHRS, CDR2 YFSETQ. Trimming took off 4 bases at V and 8 bases at J, with 7 bases between the two ends. CDR3 bases: TGCGCCAGCAGCCACACGGATGAGCAGTTCTTC. Its protein product is CASSHTDEQFF.

This clonotype was detected only a few times. The chain is built from TRBV20-1 and TRBJ2-1; no reliable D call. The CDR3 spans 16 residues. Germline V gene lookup returns CDR1 DFQATT and CDR2 SNEGSKA (reference sequence). V was clipped by 0 bases and J by 6 bases, with 18 bases between them. The CDR3: CSARDHTPGPRNEQFF. CDR3 bases: TGCAGTGCTAGAGATCACACACCCGGGCCACGCAATGAGCAGTTCTTC.

Concerning this clonotype itself: Likely a read error: the CDR3 ends without its conserved phenylalanine or tryptophan. The gene calls are TRBV15 and TRBJ1-5; perhaps TRBD1 as D (5 bases). The ends were cut back, 8 bases at V and 3 bases at J, with 11 bases in the middle. The CDR3 contains 13 residues. Germline values: CDR1 LNHNV, CDR2 YYDKDF (reference sequence). DNA for the CDR3: TGTGCCACCTCCGACGGACACAATCAGCCCCAGCATCTT. Translation gives CATSDGHNQPQHL.

At least ten counts were recorded for this clonotype. The CDR3 nucleotides are TGCAGTGCTGCGGTTACTAGCGGGATGGTCTACGAGCAGTACTTC. It encodes CSAAVTSGMVYEQYF. The rearrangement links TRBV20-1 to TRBJ2-7; 10 positions match TRBD2. The CDR3 covers 15 residues. Germline lookup yields CDR1 DFQATT and CDR2 SNEGSKA (reference sequence). The ends lost 5 bases at V and 3 bases at J; junction bases unmatched: 10.

CDR3 coding DNA: TGTGCCAGCGCTGCGGGGACAGGGGTCCACAGCACAGATACGCAGTATTTT. It yields the protein CASAAGTGVHSTDTQYF. The rearrangement links TRBV2 to TRBJ2-3, with 10 bases that match TRBD1. CDR1 and CDR2 from the germline V gene are SNHLY and FYNNEI. The J segment lost 0 bases and the V segment lost 8 bases, leaving 11 bases of the junction unmatched. This CDR3 region has 17 residues.

Many counts were recorded for this clonotype. CDR3 in DNA: TGTGCCAGCAGCCCAGTAAATGAGCAGTTCTTC. Amino acid sequence: CASSPVNEQFF. This rearrangement joins TRBV6-1 to TRBJ2-1; D is unresolved. Germline V gene sequence: CDR1 MNHNS, CDR2 SASEGT. Trimming shortened V by 6 bases and J by 7 bases, and 7 bases separated the two germline ends. The CDR3 sequence is 11 residues long.

Only a few counts were recorded for this clonotype. V and J are TRBV3-1 and TRBJ2-2; D gene ambiguous. V lost 0 bases to trimming and J lost 7 bases, with 15 bases between them. CDR1 LGHDT and CDR2 YNNKEL come from the germline V gene (reference sequence). This CDR3 is built from 16 residues. CDR3 residues: CASSQDVGPVGGELFF. The CDR3 region has the DNA TGTGCCAGCAGCCAAGATGTGGGTCCCGTCGGCGGGGAGCTGTTTTTT. The full variable domain, rest sourced from reference TRBV3-1 and TRBJ2-2, is DTAVSQTPKYLVTQMGNDKSIKCEQNLGHDTMYWYKQDSKKFLKIMFSYNNKELIINETVPNRFSPKSPDKAHLNLHINSLELGDSAVYFCASSQDVGPVGGELFFGEGSRLTVL.

The V gene is TRBV9, the J gene TRBJ1-4; D not certain. CDR3 size: 15 residues. V lost 3 bases and J 5 bases, leaving 14 bases between the germline ends. The V gene's germline CDR1 is SGDLS and CDR2 YYNGEE. DNA of the CDR3: TGTGCCAGCAGCGAGGGAGGGAGCTTAAATGAAAAACTGTTTTTT. It translates to CASSEGGSLNEKLFF.

The rearrangement joins TRBV20-1 to TRBJ2-7; 14 bases are shared with TRBD2. This CDR3 is 15 amino acids long. V lost 4 bases to trimming and J lost 5 bases; unmatched junction nucleotides: 7. Germline CDR1 is DFQATT and CDR2 is SNEGSKA (reference sequence). DNA of the CDR3: TGCAGTGCTACCCCCGGGACTAGCGGGAGTGACGAGCAGTACTTC. This codes for CSATPGTSGSDEQYF.

This clonotype was recorded at least ten times. The V call is TRBV28, the J call TRBJ1-2; the match to TRBD1 covers 7 bases. The V gene's germline CDR1 is MDHEN and CDR2 SYDVKM. The CDR3 is made up of 12 amino acids. V was clipped by 6 bases and J by 8 bases; unmatched bases: 6. The CDR3 spells CASRPQGEGYTF. CDR3 coding DNA: TGTGCCAGCAGACCCCAGGGGGAAGGCTACACCTTC.

The CDR3: CASGPSDSSFYQETQYF. The CDR3 DNA sequence: TGTGCCAGCGGTCCTTCAGATAGTAGTTTCTATCAAGAGACCCAGTACTTC. The gene calls are TRBV6-1 and TRBJ2-5; unclear D gene. Germline V lookup: CDR1 MNHNS, CDR2 SASEGT. The ends were cut back, 8 bases at V and 2 bases at J, with 24 bases in the middle. The CDR3 length is 17 residues.

This clonotype was seen ten or more times. This rearrangement joins TRBV20-1 to TRBJ1-5; no clear D gene. Trimming left V 4 bases short and J 6 bases short, with 4 bases between. This CDR3 comprises 10 residues. The V gene's germline CDR1 is DFQATT and CDR2 SNEGSKA (reference sequence). Here the CDR3 reads CSANSQPQHF. CDR3 nucleotides: TGCAGTGCTAACAGTCAGCCCCAGCATTTT.

The V gene is TRBV14, the J gene TRBJ2-5, with D perhaps matching TRBD2 (5 bases). The CDR3 has 13 amino acids. Trimming removed 7 bases at V and 5 bases at J, with 14 bases between. Per germline, CDR1 SGHDN and CDR2 FVKESK. In DNA form, the CDR3 reads TGTGCCAGCACCCCAACGGGGTTGGAGACCCAGTACTTC. Translation: CASTPTGLETQYF.

This clonotype showed up many times. The chain uses TRBV9 and TRBJ2-7; 8 bases are shared with TRBD2. The CDR3 totals 15 residues. With V trimmed by 3 bases and J by 2 bases, 7 bases remained unmatched. CDR1 and CDR2 (germline): SGDLS, YYNGEE. Here the CDR3 reads CASSEAAGGPYEQYF. As DNA, the CDR3 is TGTGCCAGCAGCGAGGCGGCGGGGGGACCCTACGAGCAGTACTTC.

The table lists this clonotype with a few counts. The rearrangement joins TRBV4-3 to TRBJ2-3; possibly TRBD2 for D (7 bases). V shed 4 bases and J shed 6 bases, with 11 bases lying between them. The CDR3 is 13 amino acids. CDR1 and CDR2 (germline): LGHNA, YSLEER. The CDR3 sequence is CASSPGGSDTQYF. The CDR3 nucleotides are TGCGCCAGCAGCCCGGGGGGCTCCGATACGCAGTATTTT.